Listed here is a single T cell receptor beta chain. V lost 4 bases to trimming and J lost 0 bases; unmatched junction nucleotides: 5. The CDR3 is 16 amino acids. Per germline, CDR1 ENHRY and CDR2 SYGVKD. MiXCR, applied by TCRdb to the 5' RACE reads, yields one record per CDR3 protein. The repertoire consists of hundreds of thousands of distinct CDR3 sequences, with roughly 12% occurring once and the leading ten covering around 1.5%. These data come from a study of identical twins. This sample also appeared in a second study, on yellow fever vaccine responses in identical twins.

This rearrangement joins TRBV10-3 to TRBJ2-1, with TRBD2 identical over 8 bases. The TCR was taken from a woman younger than 35 in good health. Specimen: PBMCs. The CDR3 DNA reads as TGTGCCATCAGTGGGGGTAGCGGGAACTCCTACAATGAGCAGTTCTTC. Its translation is CAISGGSGNSYNEQFF.